This TCR beta chain comes out of a study of tumor-infiltrating lymphocytes in localized non-small cell lung cancer. TCRdb's table, derived via immunoSEQ multiplex PCR, lists solely in-frame clones and lacks some. The sample lists approximately 13,000 clones; approximately 85% were seen once. Germline V lookup: CDR1 MNHNY, CDR2 SVGAGI (reference sequence). V lost 4 bases to trimming and J lost 8 bases, with 9 bases between them. CDR3 length: 12 residues. This chain uses TRBV6-6 with TRBJ2-1; possible D gene TRBD1, 6 bases. Sequenced sample: uninvolved lung tissue not adjacent to the tumor. The receptor was isolated from a human donor with non-small cell lung cancer. The CDR3 DNA reads as TGTGCCAGCAGTTCTCAGGGGTATGAGCAGTTCTTC. This sequence encodes CASSSQGYEQFF.